The rows below give T cell receptor beta chains drawn from one sample of a study of cytomegalovirus exposure and HLA in healthy donors. Sequencing used immunoSEQ multiplex PCR; TCRdb keeps in-frame clones, though not all of them. The sample yields 200,000 or so clones, about 78% seen once. The source material was PBMCs. These TCRs come from a woman between 25 and 40 years old in good health and CMV-seronegative. CDR3s include the opening cysteine and the closing phenylalanine or tryptophan. A D gene is named only where the DNA matches it firmly. Some rows have no size entry. The others give once, few or many, or a class for an expanded clone.

>TRBJ1-2|.|TRBV9|TRBD1
TGTGCCAGCAGCGTAGCTAGGACAGGGGAAACCAACTATGGCTACACCTTC
CASSVARTGETNYGYTF
>TRBJ2-2|once|TRBV2|TRBD2
TGTGCCAGCATCCGACTAGCGGGAGTTGGCGGGGAGCTGTTTTTT
CASIRLAGVGGELFF
>TRBJ1-1|.|TRBV5-1|.
TGCGCCAGCAGCTTGGGAGGATCAGCCCATTATAACACTGAAGCTTTCTTT
CASSLGGSAHYNTEAFF
>TRBJ1-2|.|TRBV5-6|TRBD1
TGTGCCAGCAGGTCCTTACAGGGGCTCGAGGTTGGCTACACCTTC
CASRSLQGLEVGYTF
>TRBJ1-1|.|TRBV5-1|.
TGCGCCAGCAGCTTTGACAGGAGGAACACTGAAGCTTTCTTT
CASSFDRRNTEAFF
>TRBJ1-1|.|TRBV18|TRBD1
TGTGCCAGCTCACCACGAACAGGGGGAACCACTGAAGCTTTCTTT
CASSPRTGGTTEAFF
>TRBJ1-2|.|TRBV27|TRBD1
TGTGCCAGCAGTCCCCGACAGGGAGACGGCTACACCTTC
CASSPRQGDGYTF
>TRBJ1-1|.|TRBV27|.
TGTGCCAGCAGTTTACGGGGGGAGAGCACTGAAGCTTTCTTT
CASSLRGESTEAFF
>TRBJ2-7|.|TRBV29-1|.
TGCAGCGTTGAAGAAAACAGCATCTCCTACGAGCAGTACTTC
CSVEENSISYEQYF
>TRBJ2-3|.|TRBV9|.
TGTGTCAGCAGCGTAGGGGCAGGGACAGATACGCAGTATTTT
CVSSVGAGTDTQYF
>TRBJ2-1|once|TRBV4-2|TRBD2
TGTGCCAGCAGCCCCCGCTCCGGAGCGGGGGTCAATGAGCAGTTCTTC
CASSPRSGAGVNEQFF
>TRBJ1-5|.|TRBV19|TRBD1
TGTGCCAGTAGTATATTAGTTCGACAGGGCACGACCAATCAGCCCCAGCATTTT
CASSILVRQGTTNQPQHF
>TRBJ2-3|.|TRBV5-1|.
TGCGCCAGCAGCGTCAGGGTCCCAGATACGCAGTATTTT
CASSVRVPDTQYF
>TRBJ1-5|.|TRBV19|.
TGTGCCAGTACTTATTGGGGGCAGTTCAATCAGCCCCAGCATTTT
CASTYWGQFNQPQHF
>TRBJ2-7|.|TRBV4-1|TRBD1
TGCGCCAGCAGCCACCCGGGACAGGGCTCCTACGAGCAGTACTTC
CASSHPGQGSYEQYF
>TRBJ2-5|.|TRBV7-9|.
TGTGCCAGCAGCTTAATGGGGGGACAAGAGACCCAGTACTTC
CASSLMGGQETQYF
>TRBJ1-4|.|TRBV7-2|.
TGTGCCAGCCAAAGGGGGGGGAAAGAAAAACTGTTTTTT
CASQRGGKEKLFF
>TRBJ2-1|.|TRBV11-2|.
TGTGCCAGCACCAGCTTTTCTGGCGGCAATGAGCAGTTCTTC
CASTSFSGGNEQFF
>TRBJ2-3|.|TRBV7-9|.
TGTGCCAGCACCCTCCCGGGCAGGGGTACGCAGTATTTT
CASTLPGRGTQYF
>TRBJ2-7|.|TRBV9|TRBD1
TGTGCCAGCAGCGTAGCCCCGGGACAGGCGAGTGAGCAGTACTTC
CASSVAPGQASEQYF
>TRBJ2-2|few|TRBV18|.
TGTGCCAGCTCACCAATACGGGGGGAGCTGTTTTTT
CASSPIRGELFF
>TRBJ1-1|once|TRBV27|.
TGTGCCAGCAGCCCCTGGGGGGGGCGAGACACTGAAGCTTTCTTT
CASSPWGGRDTEAFF
>TRBJ1-2|.|TRBV27|TRBD1
TGTGCCAGCAGTTTAGGAGGGGGCTACTATGGCTACACCTTC
CASSLGGGYYGYTF
>TRBJ2-3|few|TRBV11-1|TRBD2
TGTGCCAGCAGCCTACTCAGGACTAGCGGGAGAGCAGATACGCAGTATTTT
CASSLLRTSGRADTQYF
>TRBJ1-6|.|TRBV5-1|.
TGCGCCAGCAGCTTGGAAGGTGGGCAGGGAAATTCACCCCTCCACTTT
CASSLEGGQGNSPLHF
>TRBJ2-1|.|TRBV7-2|TRBD2
TGTGCCAGCAGCCCGAGAGCGGGAGGCCAGTTCTTC
CASSPRAGGQFF
>TRBJ1-6|.|TRBV11-2|.
TGTGCCAGCAGCCCCCGGGGCAGGGGAATTTCACCCCTCCACTTT
CASSPRGRGISPLHF
>TRBJ1-1|few|TRBV7-2|TRBD1
TGTGCCAGCAGCTTAGTCCCCCCCAGGGGGCATACTGAAGCTTTCTTT
CASSLVPPRGHTEAFF
>TRBJ2-3|.|TRBV5-1|.
TGCGCCAGCAGCTTGGCCGTAGAAGGGGACACAGATACGCAGTATTTT
CASSLAVEGDTDTQYF
>TRBJ1-3|.|TRBV7-2|.
TGTGCCAGCAGCCCCCAAGCCTCCGGAAACACCATATATTTT
CASSPQASGNTIYF
>TRBJ2-1|.|TRBV5-4|.
TGTGCCAGCAGCTTGCCGGGACTTTACAATGAGCAGTTCTTC
CASSLPGLYNEQFF
>TRBJ1-2|.|TRBV7-9|.
TGTGCCAGCAGCCTGTGGGAGTTCTATGGCTACACCTTC
CASSLWEFYGYTF
>TRBJ1-1|few|TRBV9|TRBD1
TGTGCCAGCAGCGAAAAAGGACAGGGGGCGCACACTGAAGCTTTCTTT
CASSEKGQGAHTEAFF
>TRBJ2-1|.|TRBV7-2|TRBD2
TGTGCCAGCAGCTTCCGGCGGGGGGCGAGAAATGATGAGCAGTTCTTC
CASSFRRGARNDEQFF
>TRBJ2-1|.|TRBV25-1|.
TGTGCCAGCAGGGGCTTCGGCCATGAGCAGTTCTTC
CASRGFGHEQFF
>TRBJ2-1|.|TRBV27|.
TGTGCCAGCAGAGACTTGACGGGAGTTTTCAATGAGCAGTTCTTC
CASRDLTGVFNEQFF
>TRBJ2-2|.|TRBV19|.
TGTGCCAGTAGTACGGGACACAACACCGGGGAGCTGTTTTTT
CASSTGHNTGELFF
>TRBJ1-1|once|TRBV5-4|TRBD1
TGTGCCAGCAGCCCCGATCTGACAGGGCGGATCACTGAAGCTTTCTTT
CASSPDLTGRITEAFF
>TRBJ1-2|.|TRBV7-3|.
TGTGCCAGCAGCTTGGCGGGAGACTATTATGGCTACACCTTC
CASSLAGDYYGYTF
>TRBJ2-4|.|TRBV30|TRBD2
TGTGCCTGGAGAGGGACTAGCGGGGGTACTAGAAACATTCAGTACTTC
CAWRGTSGGTRNIQYF
>TRBJ2-1|.|TRBV4-2|TRBD2
TGTGCCAGCAGCCCCCCCGTTGGGGCTAGCGGGGGAACCTACAATGAGCAGTTCTTC
CASSPPVGASGGTYNEQFF
>TRBJ2-1|.|TRBV29-1|.
TGCAGCGTTGCCCTACAGTTAAAGGAGCAGTTCTTC
CSVALQLKEQFF
>TRBJ2-1|.|TRBV6-6|.
TGTGCCAGCAGTTACGGCGGGGTAACCTACAATGAGCAGTTCTTC
CASSYGGVTYNEQFF
>TRBJ1-1|.|TRBV7-9|.
TGTGCCAGCAGCTTACAGGGACCCGGGGGCACTGAAGCTTTCTTT
CASSLQGPGGTEAFF
>TRBJ1-1|.|TRBV5-1|TRBD1
TGCGCCAGCAGCTTGGCCGGGACAGGGGGTGGAACTGAAGCTTTCTTT
CASSLAGTGGGTEAFF
>TRBJ1-1|.|TRBV4-1|TRBD1
TGCGCCAGCAGCCCCAGTGCCAGGGGGAGCACTGAAGCTTTCTTT
CASSPSARGSTEAFF
>TRBJ1-1|.|TRBV19|TRBD1
TGTGCCAGTAGGGGACAGATAGAAGCTTTCTTT
CASRGQIEAFF